These 29 T cell receptor beta chains share one sample of origin, sequenced in a study of blood T cell repertoires in COVID-19 (dated by TCRdb to 2018 to 2021). Receptor amplification or capture employed the immunoSEQ multiplex PCR assay. TCRdb limited this immuneACCESS table to in-frame rearrangements with V and J called. A share of clones is missing; checked studies link under half to unresolved V genes, and the rest is unexplained. The sample table records about 97,000 clones; just over 90% of these occur just once. The biggest ten clones account for approximately 1.5% of the sample. Input material: peripheral blood. These receptors were obtained from a man between 60 and 75 years old with acute or convalescent COVID-19.

The V and J genes are TRBV5-1 and TRBJ1-1; a possible D gene is TRBD1 (6 bases). V lost 1 base and J lost 6, with 10 bases in between. The CDR3 is made up of 13 amino acids. Germline assignment: CDR1 SGHRS and CDR2 YFSETQ. The DNA of the CDR3 is TGCGCCAGCAGCTTGACAGGGAATCCTGAAGCTTTCTTT. Its protein product is CASSLTGNPEAFF.

V and J are TRBV13 and TRBJ2-7; D possibly corresponds to TRBD1 (5 bases). The CDR3 is 14 residues long. Per germline, CDR1 PRHDT and CDR2 FYEKMQ (reference sequence). The germline V and J ends were trimmed by 5 bases and 4 bases, with 15 bases remaining between them. In DNA form, the CDR3 reads TGTGCCAGCAGCATCAGGGTAAGAAGGTACGAGCAGTACTTC. Encoded protein: CASSIRVRRYEQYF.

This chain connects TRBV14 to TRBJ1-2; D might be TRBD1 (6 bases). Trimming removed 2 bases from V and 4 bases from J, with 11 bases in between. The CDR3 runs 14 residues. CDR1 and CDR2 (germline): SGHDN, FVKESK. For the CDR3, the DNA is TGTGCCAGCAGCCAATCAGCCAGGGGCTATGGCTACACCTTC. It encodes CASSQSARGYGYTF. The complete variable domain, with remaining parts taken from reference TRBV14 and TRBJ1-2, reads EAGVTQFPSHSVIEKGQTVTLRCDPISGHDNLYWYRRVMGKEIKFLLHFVKESKQDESGMPNNRFLAERTGGTYSTLKVQPAELEDSGVYFCASSQSARGYGYTFGSGTRLTVV.

This clone was seen a few times. The chain is built from TRBV7-8 and TRBJ2-7, with a possible D match to TRBD1 (6 bases). CDR3 length: 14 amino acids. Trimming removed 2 bases from V and 6 bases from J, with 14 bases in between. Per the germline V gene, CDR1 is SGHVS and CDR2 is FQNEAQ. The CDR3 loop reads CASSLSWTVGEQYF. CDR3 nucleotides: TGTGCCAGCAGCTTATCATGGACAGTCGGCGAGCAGTACTTC.

The rearrangement links TRBV4-2 to TRBJ1-5, with D maybe TRBD1 (5 bases). V shed 1 base and J shed 3 bases, with 13 bases lying between them. The CDR3 runs 16 residues. Germline-derived CDR1 and CDR2 are LGHNA and YNFKEQ. The CDR3 region is CASSQVRGSFNQPQHF. As DNA, the CDR3 is TGTGCCAGCAGCCAAGTAAGGGGCTCCTTCAATCAGCCCCAGCATTTT.

The rearrangement links TRBV19 to TRBJ1-1, with 9 bases that match TRBD1. V lost 8 bases to trimming and J lost 6 bases; unmatched junction nucleotides: 13. The germline V gene has CDR1 LNHDA and CDR2 SQIVND (reference sequence). The length of the CDR3 is 15 residues. In nucleotides, the CDR3 is TGTGCCAGTTCGGACAGGGGAGGGGGTACGGCTGAAGCTTTCTTT. It translates to CASSDRGGGTAEAFF.

The chain recombines TRBV29-1 with TRBJ1-2; possibly TRBD1 for D (6 bases). Trimming left V 7 bases short and J 1 base short, with 10 bases between. This CDR3 spans 12 amino acids. Germline CDR1 and CDR2: SQVTM and ANQGSEA. CDR3 nucleotides: TGCAGCGGCAGGGGCCTTAACTATGGCTACACCTTC. Its protein product is CSGRGLNYGYTF. Combining the CDR3 with reference TRBV29-1 and TRBJ1-2 gives the whole variable domain SAVISQKPSRDICQRGTSLTIQCQVDSQVTMMFWYRQQPGQSLTLIATANQGSEATYESGFVIDKFPISRPNLTFSTLTVSNMSPEDSSIYLCSGRGLNYGYTFGSGTRLTVV.

The genes are TRBV3-1 (or the pseudogene TRBV3-2) and TRBJ2-6; TRBD2 aligns across 7 bases. CDR1 and CDR2 (germline): LGHDT, YNNKEL (reference sequence). The V segment lost 7 bases and the J segment 0 bases; nucleotides outside the gene matches: 6. This CDR3 comprises 16 residues. This CDR3 is CASTHSGRSGANVLTF. Written as DNA, the CDR3 is TGTGCCAGCACCCATAGCGGGCGCTCTGGGGCCAACGTCCTGACTTTC.

This rearrangement joins TRBV5-4 to TRBJ1-1; 10 bases are a match to TRBD1. Germline CDR1 SGHNT, CDR2 YYREEE (reference sequence). This CDR3 is built from 15 residues. V was clipped by 4 bases and J by 6 bases; unmatched bases: 9. The DNA for the CDR3 is TGTGCCAGCAGCCGGGAGGGGACAGGGGTCGCTGAAGCTTTCTTT. As protein: CASSREGTGVAEAFF. The full variable domain, completed using reference TRBV5-4 and TRBJ1-1, is ETGVTQSPTHLIKTRGQQVTLRCSSQSGHNTVSWYQQALGQGPQFIFQYYREEENGRGNFPPRFSGLQFPNYSSELNVNALELDDSALYLCASSREGTGVAEAFFGQGTRLTVV.

The rearrangement uses TRBV18 and TRBJ1-2; 7 bases line up with TRBD1. CDR1 and CDR2 (germline): KGHSH, LQKENI. V lost 7 bases and J lost 9; bases outside the gene matches: 11. This CDR3 is 13 amino acids long. The CDR3: CASFSTGIIRYTF. CDR3 nucleotides: TGTGCCAGCTTCTCGACAGGGATAATACGCTACACCTTC.

The chain employs TRBV6-5 and TRBJ1-2; a possible D gene is TRBD1 (5 bases). The CDR3 is 15 amino acids. The V gene's germline CDR1 is MNHEY and CDR2 SVGAGI. V was pared by 7 bases and J by 0 bases, with 15 bases between. The CDR3 nucleotides are TGTGCCAGCAACCTTCAGTCAGGGTCTAACTATGGCTACACCTTC. The encoded protein is CASNLQSGSNYGYTF.

The chain recombines TRBV3-1 (or the pseudogene TRBV3-2) with TRBJ1-5, with 9 bases identical to TRBD1. Looked up from germline, CDR1 is LGHDT and CDR2 is YNNKEL (reference sequence). The V gene end was trimmed by 1 base and the J gene end by 5 bases; junction bases not matched to a gene: 3. The CDR3 totals 15 residues. CDR3: CASSQGTGAHQPQHF. For the CDR3, the DNA is TGTGCCAGCAGCCAAGGGACAGGGGCCCATCAGCCCCAGCATTTT.

The gene calls are TRBV27 and TRBJ1-5; the D gene is possibly TRBD1 (5 bases). Between the trimmed V and J ends, which lost 5 bases and 3 bases, there was a span of 11 bases. This CDR3 contains 14 residues. Germline V gene sequence: CDR1 MNHEY, CDR2 SMNVEV (reference sequence). CDR3 bases: TGTGCCAGCAGTAAAGACAGATACAATCAGCCCCAGCATTTT. The encoded protein is CASSKDRYNQPQHF.

V and J are TRBV2 and TRBJ1-5; D remains ambiguous. V gave up 2 bases and J gave up 7 bases, with 15 bases separating them. The CDR3 sequence is 15 residues long. In germline, CDR1 is SNHLY, CDR2 FYNNEI. CDR3 nucleotides: TGTGCCAGCAGTGAAAGTTACGGGGTAGAACAGCCCCAGCATTTT. Encoded protein: CASSESYGVEQPQHF.

V is TRBV5-4 and J is TRBJ2-2; weak D call: TRBD1 (6 bases). CDR1 is SGHNT and CDR2 is YYREEE in the germline V gene (reference sequence). With 4 bases removed from V and 7 bases from J, the gap between germline ends came to 17 bases. The CDR3 runs 15 residues. CDR3 coding DNA: TGTGCCAGCAGCCCAGTGGGAATACAGGGCGGGGAGCTGTTTTTT. It translates to CASSPVGIQGGELFF.

The chain links TRBV18 to TRBJ1-3, with TRBD1 matching over 9 bases. CDR1 and CDR2 from the germline V gene are KGHSH and LQKENI. With 1 base clipped from V and 1 base from J, the junction kept 17 bases outside the gene matches. The CDR3 runs to 21 residues. In nucleotides, the CDR3 is TGTGCCAGCTCACCACGCACAGGGGGCACAAAAATATCGGCATCTGGAAACACCATATATTTT. Amino acid sequence: CASSPRTGGTKISASGNTIYF. The full variable domain, with the rest looked up from reference TRBV18 and TRBJ1-3, is NAGVMQNPRHLVRRRGQEARLRCSPMKGHSHVYWYRQLPEEGLKFMVYLQKENIIDESGMPKERFSAEFPKEGPSILRIQQVVRGDSAAYFCASSPRTGGTKISASGNTIYFGEGSWLTVV.

The chain is built from TRBV2 and TRBJ2-2; a possible D gene is TRBD2 (5 bases). CDR1 is SNHLY, CDR2 FYNNEI, per germline. CDR3 length: 15 amino acids. V was clipped by 4 bases and J by 1 base, with 10 bases between them. As DNA, the CDR3 is TGTGCCAGCAGTGTGCTAGCCTTGAACACCGGGGAGCTGTTTTTT. Its protein is CASSVLALNTGELFF.

The chain uses TRBV6-4 and TRBJ2-6; possible D gene TRBD1, 6 bases. Germline CDR1 and CDR2: MRHNA and SNTAGT. The CDR3 sequence is 19 residues long. Trimming removed 6 bases at V and 0 bases at J, with 21 bases between. CDR3 bases: TGTGCCAGCAGCGACGATAGACAGGTTCTCATCTCTGGGGCCAACGTCCTGACTTTC. Translated, it gives CASSDDRQVLISGANVLTF.

CDR3 DNA: TGTGCCAGCATCCCTCTGGACAGGTTCTATGGCTACACCTTC. Amino acids: CASIPLDRFYGYTF. The rearrangement joins TRBV6-5 to TRBJ1-2; TRBD1 agrees at 7 bases. CDR1 MNHEY and CDR2 SVGAGI come from the germline V gene. This CDR3 contains 14 residues. J was trimmed by 4 bases and V by 7 bases; bases with no gene match: 9.

CDR3 amino acids: CASSFGGFDHYNEQFF. CDR3 coding DNA: TGTGCCAGCAGCTTTGGAGGGTTCGATCATTACAATGAGCAGTTCTTC. V is TRBV7-2 and J is TRBJ2-1, with TRBD2 as a possible D gene (6 bases). CDR3 length: 16 residues. V was clipped by 3 bases and J by 4 bases, with 16 bases between them. The germline gives CDR1 SGHTA, CDR2 FQGNSA.

This clone has only a few counts. This chain connects TRBV30 to TRBJ1-1, with TRBD1 identical over 12 bases. The CDR3 consists of 14 residues. Trimming removed 3 bases from V and 5 bases from J; junction bases left unmatched: 4. Germline V gene lookup returns CDR1 GTSNPN and CDR2 SVGIG (reference sequence). The CDR3 bases are TGTGCCTGGAGGGAGGGACAGGGGGCGACTGAAGCTTTCTTT. Its translation is CAWREGQGATEAFF. Full variable domain (missing parts from reference TRBV30 and TRBJ1-1): SQTIHQWPATLVQPVGSPLSLECTVEGTSNPNLYWYRQAAGRGLQLLFYSVGIGQISSEVPQNLSASRPQDRQFILSSKKLLLSDSGFYLCAWREGQGATEAFFGQGTRLTVV.

The V call is TRBV5-4, the J call TRBJ1-3; possibly TRBD1 for D (5 bases). This CDR3 is built from 14 residues. Trimming pared 0 bases from V and 8 bases from J, leaving 12 bases between. Germline loops: CDR1 SGHNT, CDR2 YYREEE (reference sequence). CDR3 loop: CASSLGSRVDTIYF. CDR3 in DNA: TGTGCCAGCAGCTTGGGTTCCAGGGTGGACACCATATATTTT.

This chain joins TRBV24-1 and TRBJ1-2, with D unclear. Trimming pared 4 bases from V and 9 bases from J, leaving 11 bases between. CDR1 KGHDR and CDR2 SFDVKD come from the germline V gene. This CDR3 spans 12 amino acids. This CDR3 reads CATSDPVGRYTF. The CDR3 DNA is TGTGCCACCAGTGACCCCGTCGGTCGCTACACCTTC.

This sequence joins TRBV5-1 and TRBJ1-4, with 9 nucleotides matching TRBD1. Losses at the gene ends were 4 bases for V and 8 bases for J; bases not matched to a gene: 6. This CDR3 spans 14 amino acids. From germline, CDR1 is SGHRS and CDR2 YFSETQ. The CDR3 sequence: CASSRTGVEEKLFF. The CDR3 nucleotides are TGCGCCAGCAGCAGGACAGGGGTGGAGGAAAAACTGTTTTTT. Together with reference TRBV5-1 and TRBJ1-4, the CDR3 gives the full variable domain: KAGVTQTPRYLIKTRGQQVTLSCSPISGHRSVSWYQQTPGQGLQFLFEYFSETQRNKGNFPGRFSGRQFSNSRSEMNVSTLELGDSALYLCASSRTGVEEKLFFGSGTQLSVL.

This chain connects TRBV4-2 to TRBJ1-6; TRBD1 matches 7 bases. This CDR3 is built from 15 residues. Losses at the gene ends were 4 bases for V and 7 bases for J; bases not matched to a gene: 7. The germline V gene encodes CDR1 LGHNA and CDR2 YNFKEQ. CDR3 sequence reads: CASSPRQGENSPLHF. The CDR3 coding sequence is TGTGCCAGCAGCCCTAGACAGGGCGAGAATTCACCCCTCCACTTT.

The chain is built from TRBV5-5 and TRBJ2-7, with TRBD1 matching 9 bases. Trimming removed 4 bases from V and 5 bases from J; junction bases left unmatched: 13. Germline CDR1 is SGHKS and CDR2 is YYEKEE (reference sequence). CDR3 length equals 16 residues. CDR3 bases: TGTGCCAGCAGCGAGAACCGCTGGGACAGGGCCCACGAGCAGTACGTC. Translated, it gives CASSENRWDRAHEQYV.

A word on this clone: Relative to the germline gene, one junction end is altered; a read error may explain this. The chain employs TRBV30 and TRBJ2-1; 11 bases align to TRBD2. Germline loops: CDR1 GTSNPN, CDR2 SVGIG (reference sequence). This CDR3 is 13 amino acids long. Here the CDR3 DNA reads TGTGCCTGGAGTGGTAGCGGGGGGGCCCCCCACCTCTTC. This codes for CAWSGSGGAPHLF.

This clone appeared once. The chain is built from TRBV14 and TRBJ1-2, with D maybe TRBD1 (5 bases). The CDR3 contains 15 residues. Deletions cut 4 bases from V and 3 bases from J, with 15 bases between. The germline V gene has CDR1 SGHDN and CDR2 FVKESK. Here the CDR3 reads CASSPILGEYYGYTF. The CDR3 bases are TGTGCCAGCAGCCCTATCTTAGGGGAATACTATGGCTACACCTTC.

This chain uses TRBV18 with TRBJ1-5, with 7 nucleotides matching TRBD1. This CDR3 has 12 amino acids. Germline values: CDR1 KGHSH, CDR2 LQKENI. The J segment lost 7 bases and the V segment lost 6 bases, leaving 3 bases of the junction unmatched. CDR3 coding DNA: TGTGCCAGCTCCGACAGGGCCCAGCCCCAGCATTTT. Translation gives CASSDRAQPQHF.